These 11 T cell receptor beta chains came from one sample sequenced in a study of T cell responses to AZD1222 COVID-19 vaccine. This table comes from immunoSEQ multiplex PCR, and its TCRdb copy is limited to in-frame clones, with some not included. Found here are 100,000 or so clones, approximately 87% of them singletons; the top ten hold just over 4%. Sample: peripheral blood, taken on day 0 of MenACWY control vaccination. The source is an adult in good health.

The chain recombines TRBV7-8 with TRBJ2-1, with 10 bases fitting TRBD2. Trimming at V came to 3 bases and at J to 1 base, leaving 0 bases not matched to a gene. This CDR3 has 15 residues. Germline values: CDR1 SGHVS, CDR2 FQNEAQ. The CDR3 DNA sequence: TGTGCCAGCAGCTTTAGCGGGGGGTCCTACAATGAGCAGTTCTTC. Its protein is CASSFSGGSYNEQFF.

The chain employs TRBV5-1 and TRBJ2-5; D assignment may be TRBD1 or TRBD2 (6 bases each). The germline V gene has CDR1 SGHRS and CDR2 YFSETQ. With 1 base removed from V and 5 bases from J, the gap between germline ends came to 12 bases. The CDR3 covers 14 residues. Here the CDR3 DNA reads TGCGCCAGCAGCTTGACAGGGAGCGGGGAGACCCAGTACTTC. The encoded protein is CASSLTGSGETQYF.

The CDR3 protein is CASSKGPSTDTQYF. The CDR3 coding sequence is TGTGCCAGCAGCAAGGGGCCTAGCACAGATACGCAGTATTTT. This chain links TRBV21-1 with TRBJ2-3; the D segment call TRBD1 is taken from the table without a DNA check. TRBV21-1 constitutes a pseudogene. The CDR3 has 14 amino acids.

This clone occurred once. CDR3 DNA sequence: TGTGCCAGCAGCTTCGGACAGGGAGGTACTGAAGCTTTCTTT. Protein: CASSFGQGGTEAFF. This chain uses TRBV11-2 with TRBJ1-1, with 8 bases aligning to TRBD1. This CDR3 spans 14 amino acids. J was trimmed by 5 bases and V by 3 bases; bases with no gene match: 5. Looked up from germline, CDR1 is SGHAT and CDR2 is FQNNGV.

This chain's CDR3 is CSVVGPGESSYNEQFF. As DNA, the CDR3 is TGCAGCGTTGTGGGGCCGGGGGAGAGCTCCTACAATGAGCAGTTCTTC. The genes are TRBV29-1 and TRBJ2-1, with a tentative D call TRBD2 (6 bases). Germline V gene sequence: CDR1 SQVTM, CDR2 ANQGSEA. The CDR3 contains 16 residues. V was clipped by 4 bases and J by 0 bases, with 16 bases between them.

The rearrangement joins TRBV2 to TRBJ2-5; D not resolved. CDR1 and CDR2 (germline): SNHLY, FYNNEI. V shed 3 bases and J shed 5 bases, with 10 bases lying between them. This CDR3 spans 13 amino acids. CDR3 nucleotides: TGTGCCAGCAGTGATGTTGGAGTGGAGACCCAGTACTTC. Its translation is CASSDVGVETQYF.

The chain is built from TRBV6-5 and TRBJ1-2; possibly TRBD1 for D (5 bases). Germline-derived CDR1 and CDR2 are MNHEY and SVGAGI. V lost 5 bases and J 4 bases, leaving 17 bases between the germline ends. The CDR3 consists of 15 residues. The CDR3 loop is CASSRTLRQGYGYTF. CDR3 DNA sequence: TGTGCCAGCAGTCGAACCTTACGGCAGGGCTATGGCTACACCTTC.

V usage is TRBV4-3 and J usage is TRBJ1-6; D unresolved. Germline CDR1 LGHNA, CDR2 YSLEER. The CDR3 covers 13 residues. Trimming pared 0 bases from V and 10 bases from J, leaving 7 bases between. CDR3 in amino acids: CASSQDSVSPLHF. The CDR3 region has the DNA TGCGCCAGCAGCCAAGACTCGGTCTCACCCCTCCACTTT.

The chain uses TRBV7-8 and TRBJ2-2; D gene unclear. V was clipped by 5 bases and J by 6 bases, with 10 bases between them. CDR3 size: 13 residues. Per the germline V gene, CDR1 is SGHVS and CDR2 is FQNEAQ. The CDR3 region has the DNA TGTGCCAGCAGCCTCGATCCGGCCGGGGAGCTGTTTTTT. This codes for CASSLDPAGELFF.

The chain carries TRBV28 and TRBJ1-2; 9 nucleotides align to TRBD1. V shed 5 bases and J 4 bases; nucleotides not matched to a gene: 11. The CDR3 loop spans 16 amino acids. Germline V gene lookup returns CDR1 MDHEN and CDR2 SYDVKM. The CDR3 spells CASSPQTGGRVYGYTF. The CDR3 DNA is TGTGCCAGCAGTCCACAGACAGGGGGGAGGGTCTATGGCTACACCTTC.

The chain uses TRBV28 and TRBJ1-5; D uncertain. The V and J ends lost 7 bases and 7 bases respectively, with 17 bases between them. The germline V gene has CDR1 MDHEN and CDR2 SYDVKM. CDR3 length equals 14 residues. Here the CDR3 reads CASTSNPGEQPQHF. CDR3 coding DNA: TGTGCCAGCACCTCGAACCCCGGAGAGCAGCCCCAGCATTTT.